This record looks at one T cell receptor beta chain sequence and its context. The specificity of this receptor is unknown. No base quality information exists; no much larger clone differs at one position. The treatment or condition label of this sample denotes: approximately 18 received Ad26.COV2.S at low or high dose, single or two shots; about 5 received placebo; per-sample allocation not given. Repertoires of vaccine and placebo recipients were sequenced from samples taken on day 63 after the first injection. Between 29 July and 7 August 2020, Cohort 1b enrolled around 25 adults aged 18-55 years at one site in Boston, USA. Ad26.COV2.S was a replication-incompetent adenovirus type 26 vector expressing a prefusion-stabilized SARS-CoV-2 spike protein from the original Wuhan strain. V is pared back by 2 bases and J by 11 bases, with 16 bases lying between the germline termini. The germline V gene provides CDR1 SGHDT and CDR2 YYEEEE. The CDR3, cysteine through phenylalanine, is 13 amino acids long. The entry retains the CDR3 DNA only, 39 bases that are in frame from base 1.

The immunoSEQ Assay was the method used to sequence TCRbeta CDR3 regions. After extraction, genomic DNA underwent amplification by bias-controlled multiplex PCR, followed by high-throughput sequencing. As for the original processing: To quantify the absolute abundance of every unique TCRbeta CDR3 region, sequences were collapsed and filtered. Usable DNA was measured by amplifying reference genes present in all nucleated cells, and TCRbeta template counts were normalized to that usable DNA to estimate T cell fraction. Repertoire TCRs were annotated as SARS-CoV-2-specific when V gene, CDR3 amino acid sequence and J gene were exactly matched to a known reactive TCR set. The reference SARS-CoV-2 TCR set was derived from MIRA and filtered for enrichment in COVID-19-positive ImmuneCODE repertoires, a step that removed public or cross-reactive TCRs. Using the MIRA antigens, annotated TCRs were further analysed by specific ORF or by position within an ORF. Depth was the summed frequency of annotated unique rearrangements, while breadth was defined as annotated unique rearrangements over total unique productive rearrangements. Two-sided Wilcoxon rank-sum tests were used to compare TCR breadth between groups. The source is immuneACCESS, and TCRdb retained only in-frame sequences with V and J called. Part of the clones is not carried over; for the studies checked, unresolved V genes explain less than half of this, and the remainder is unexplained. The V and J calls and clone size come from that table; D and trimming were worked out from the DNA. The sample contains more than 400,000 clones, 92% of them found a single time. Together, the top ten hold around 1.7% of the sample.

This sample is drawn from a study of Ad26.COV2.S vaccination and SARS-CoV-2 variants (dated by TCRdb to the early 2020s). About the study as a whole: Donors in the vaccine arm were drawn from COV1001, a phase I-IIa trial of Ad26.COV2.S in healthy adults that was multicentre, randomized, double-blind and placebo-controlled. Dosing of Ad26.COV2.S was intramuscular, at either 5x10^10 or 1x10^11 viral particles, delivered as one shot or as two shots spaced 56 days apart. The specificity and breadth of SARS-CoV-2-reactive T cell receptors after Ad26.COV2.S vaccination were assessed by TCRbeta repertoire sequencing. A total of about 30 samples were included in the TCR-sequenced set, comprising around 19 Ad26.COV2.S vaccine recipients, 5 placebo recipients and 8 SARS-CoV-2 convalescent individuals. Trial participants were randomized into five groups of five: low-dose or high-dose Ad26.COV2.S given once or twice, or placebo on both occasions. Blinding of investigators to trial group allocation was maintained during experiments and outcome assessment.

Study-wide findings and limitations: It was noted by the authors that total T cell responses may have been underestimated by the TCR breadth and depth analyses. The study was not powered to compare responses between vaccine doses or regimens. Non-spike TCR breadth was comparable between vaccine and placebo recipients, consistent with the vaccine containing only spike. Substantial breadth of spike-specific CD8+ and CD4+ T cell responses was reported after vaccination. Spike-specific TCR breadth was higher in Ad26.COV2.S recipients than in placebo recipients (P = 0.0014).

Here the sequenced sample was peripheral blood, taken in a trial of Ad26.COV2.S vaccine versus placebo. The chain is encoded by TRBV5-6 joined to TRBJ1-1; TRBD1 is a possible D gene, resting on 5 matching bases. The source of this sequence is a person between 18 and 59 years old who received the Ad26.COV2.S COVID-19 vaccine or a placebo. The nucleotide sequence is TGTGCCAGCAGCTTTGGCGGGGCCCTGGAGGCTTTCTTT. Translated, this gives CASSFGGALEAFF.